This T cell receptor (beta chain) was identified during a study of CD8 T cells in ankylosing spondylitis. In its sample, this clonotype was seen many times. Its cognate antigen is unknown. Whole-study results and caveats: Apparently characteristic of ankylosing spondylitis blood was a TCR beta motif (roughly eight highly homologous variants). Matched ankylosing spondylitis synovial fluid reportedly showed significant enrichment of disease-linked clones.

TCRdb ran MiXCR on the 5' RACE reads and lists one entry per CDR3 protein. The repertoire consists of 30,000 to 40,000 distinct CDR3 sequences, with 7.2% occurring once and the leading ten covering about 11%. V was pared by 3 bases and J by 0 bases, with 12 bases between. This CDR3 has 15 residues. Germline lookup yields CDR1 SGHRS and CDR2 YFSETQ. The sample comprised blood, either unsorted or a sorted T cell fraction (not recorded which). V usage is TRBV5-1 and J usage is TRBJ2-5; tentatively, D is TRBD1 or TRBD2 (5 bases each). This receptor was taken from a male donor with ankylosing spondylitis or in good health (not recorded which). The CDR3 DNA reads TGCGCCAGCAGCTGCTCCGGGACGAACCAAGAGACCCAGTACTTC. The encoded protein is CASSCSGTNQETQYF.